The rows below give T cell receptor beta chains drawn from one sample of a study of cytomegalovirus exposure and HLA in healthy donors. Profiling relied on immunoSEQ multiplex PCR, and the TCRdb table lists in-frame clones only, not all of them. The table has 65,000 to 100,000 clones, 93% seen once. Source material: PBMCs. These receptor sequences come from a woman aged 30 to 39 in good health and CMV-seronegative. CDR3s include the opening cysteine and the closing phenylalanine or tryptophan. The order of the fields is V gene, clone size, D gene, J gene, CDR3 DNA, CDR3 protein. A D gene is named only where the DNA matches it firmly. Rows give clone size only sometimes, using once, few, many, or a class for an expanded clone.

v_call: TRBV4-3; clone_size: -; d_call: -; j_call: TRBJ1-2; cdr3_nt: TGCGCCAGCAGCCAAGAAGGGTCGGGGAAATATGGCTACACCTTC; cdr3_aa: CASSQEGSGKYGYTF
v_call: TRBV15; clone_size: -; d_call: -; j_call: TRBJ2-4; cdr3_nt: TGTGCCACCAGCAATTCTTTAGCCAAAAACATTCAGTACTTC; cdr3_aa: CATSNSLAKNIQYF
v_call: TRBV29-1; clone_size: -; d_call: TRBD1; j_call: TRBJ1-2; cdr3_nt: TGCAGCGCCCAGGGGGCCGGCTATGGCTACACCTTC; cdr3_aa: CSAQGAGYGYTF
v_call: TRBV5-1; clone_size: -; d_call: TRBD2; j_call: TRBJ2-1; cdr3_nt: TGCGCCAGCAGCTGGGGACTAGGTACTGAGCAGTTCTTC; cdr3_aa: CASSWGLGTEQFF
v_call: TRBV7-2; clone_size: once; d_call: -; j_call: TRBJ2-1; cdr3_nt: TGTGCCAGCAGCCGCAGCCGGGGGTCAACCTACAATGAGCAGTTCTTC; cdr3_aa: CASSRSRGSTYNEQFF
v_call: TRBV6-5; clone_size: -; d_call: -; j_call: TRBJ1-4; cdr3_nt: TGTGCCAGCAGTTACGTAGCCGGGGGTCGGGATGAAAAACTGTTTTTT; cdr3_aa: CASSYVAGGRDEKLFF
v_call: TRBV6-6; clone_size: -; d_call: -; j_call: TRBJ2-5; cdr3_nt: TGTGCCAGCAGCGAGCCCGGTTTTCAAGAGACCCAGTACTTC; cdr3_aa: CASSEPGFQETQYF
v_call: TRBV10-3; clone_size: -; d_call: -; j_call: TRBJ1-2; cdr3_nt: TGTGCCATCAGTGAATCGGGAAATGGCTACACCTTC; cdr3_aa: CAISESGNGYTF
v_call: TRBV19; clone_size: -; d_call: -; j_call: TRBJ1-2; cdr3_nt: TGTGCCAGTAGTATAGCCGCCGGGGTAGGAGGGTATGGCTACACCTTC; cdr3_aa: CASSIAAGVGGYGYTF
v_call: TRBV30; clone_size: -; d_call: -; j_call: TRBJ2-4; cdr3_nt: TGTGCCTGGAGTGGGAAGGAGATGGGCAAAAACATTCAGTACTTC; cdr3_aa: CAWSGKEMGKNIQYF
v_call: TRBV18; clone_size: few; d_call: -; j_call: TRBJ1-5; cdr3_nt: TGTGCCAGCTCACCAGACGGAGTCAATCAGCCCCAGCATTTT; cdr3_aa: CASSPDGVNQPQHF
v_call: TRBV6-6; clone_size: -; d_call: TRBD1; j_call: TRBJ2-7; cdr3_nt: TGTGCCAGCAGTTCCCCGGGACAGGGGGCATACGAGCAGTACTTC; cdr3_aa: CASSSPGQGAYEQYF
v_call: TRBV4-1; clone_size: -; d_call: TRBD1; j_call: TRBJ1-2; cdr3_nt: TGCGCCAGCAGCCAAGATGGAGGGGGCGGCTACACCTTC; cdr3_aa: CASSQDGGGGYTF
v_call: TRBV27; clone_size: -; d_call: TRBD2; j_call: TRBJ2-3; cdr3_nt: TGTGCCAGCAGTTTTCAAGCGGGGAGCTTCACAGATACGCAGTATTTT; cdr3_aa: CASSFQAGSFTDTQYF
v_call: TRBV18; clone_size: -; d_call: -; j_call: TRBJ1-1; cdr3_nt: TGTGCCAGCTCACCACTGGGGGGGACTGAAGCTTTCTTT; cdr3_aa: CASSPLGGTEAFF
v_call: TRBV30; clone_size: -; d_call: TRBD1; j_call: TRBJ1-2; cdr3_nt: TGTGCCTGGATAAGCTATACAGGGGCTGCTGGCTACACCTTC; cdr3_aa: CAWISYTGAAGYTF
v_call: TRBV11-3; clone_size: -; d_call: -; j_call: TRBJ1-6; cdr3_nt: TGTGCCAGCAGCTTAGTGAGGGATTCACCCCTCCACTTT; cdr3_aa: CASSLVRDSPLHF
v_call: TRBV28; clone_size: once; d_call: TRBD1; j_call: TRBJ2-7; cdr3_nt: TGTGCCAGCAGTTCCCCTAGGACAGGGGGATACGAGCAGTACTTC; cdr3_aa: CASSSPRTGGYEQYF
v_call: TRBV27; clone_size: -; d_call: TRBD2; j_call: TRBJ2-2; cdr3_nt: TGTGCCAGCAGACTAGCGGGATCTTGGCCGGAGCTGTTTTTT; cdr3_aa: CASRLAGSWPELFF
v_call: TRBV28; clone_size: -; d_call: -; j_call: TRBJ1-5; cdr3_nt: TGTGCCAGCAGTCGGAACAGGGCCCTATCCCATCAGCCCCAGCATTTT; cdr3_aa: CASSRNRALSHQPQHF
v_call: TRBV18; clone_size: -; d_call: TRBD1; j_call: TRBJ1-2; cdr3_nt: TGTGCCAGCTCACCAGACAGGGGCTATGGCTACACCTTC; cdr3_aa: CASSPDRGYGYTF
v_call: TRBV6-5; clone_size: -; d_call: -; j_call: TRBJ1-2; cdr3_nt: TGTGCCAGCAGCGAGAAAGGGGGTGGCTACACCTTC; cdr3_aa: CASSEKGGGYTF
v_call: TRBV7-2; clone_size: -; d_call: -; j_call: TRBJ2-1; cdr3_nt: TGTGCCAGCAGCCAAGAGAGCTACTACAATGAGCAGTTCTTC; cdr3_aa: CASSQESYYNEQFF
v_call: TRBV9; clone_size: -; d_call: -; j_call: TRBJ2-1; cdr3_nt: TGTGCCAGCTCGGGTTTTACGAGAAAACTTCCCACGTCCTACAATGAGCAGTTCTTC; cdr3_aa: CASSGFTRKLPTSYNEQFF
v_call: TRBV9; clone_size: -; d_call: TRBD2; j_call: TRBJ2-3; cdr3_nt: TGTGCCAGCAGCGTATGGGGGAGGGGCACAGATACGCAGTATTTT; cdr3_aa: CASSVWGRGTDTQYF
v_call: TRBV19; clone_size: once; d_call: -; j_call: TRBJ2-7; cdr3_nt: TGTGCCACTTCTGATTTCGGCAGGGAAGGCACCTACGAGCAGTACTTC; cdr3_aa: CATSDFGREGTYEQYF
v_call: TRBV28; clone_size: -; d_call: -; j_call: TRBJ1-5; cdr3_nt: TGTGCCAGCAGTCCGGGAACACCCCAACAGCCCCAGCATTTT; cdr3_aa: CASSPGTPQQPQHF
v_call: TRBV28; clone_size: -; d_call: -; j_call: TRBJ2-5; cdr3_nt: TGTGCCAGCAGTTTATCGTACCAAGAGACCCAGTACTTC; cdr3_aa: CASSLSYQETQYF
v_call: TRBV10-2; clone_size: -; d_call: TRBD1; j_call: TRBJ1-5; cdr3_nt: TGCGCCAGCAGACCCGGGACAGGGTTAAATCAGCCCCAGCATTTT; cdr3_aa: CASRPGTGLNQPQHF
v_call: TRBV5-6; clone_size: -; d_call: -; j_call: TRBJ2-2; cdr3_nt: TGTGCCAGCAGCCGTAGACGACCGGGAACCGGGGAGCTGTTTTTT; cdr3_aa: CASSRRRPGTGELFF
v_call: TRBV5-5; clone_size: -; d_call: TRBD1; j_call: TRBJ1-1; cdr3_nt: TGTGCCAGCACCTTTTCCGGGACAGGGGGCGTTCGAGCTTTCTTT; cdr3_aa: CASTFSGTGGVRAFF
v_call: TRBV7-2; clone_size: -; d_call: -; j_call: TRBJ1-1; cdr3_nt: TGTGCCAGCAGCCCGACAGTAATGAACACTGAAGCTTTCTTT; cdr3_aa: CASSPTVMNTEAFF
v_call: TRBV30; clone_size: -; d_call: TRBD1; j_call: TRBJ1-1; cdr3_nt: TGTGCCTGGAGCGATACCCAGGGGGCCCCCAGGGGTGAAGCTTTCTTT; cdr3_aa: CAWSDTQGAPRGEAFF
v_call: TRBV6-1; clone_size: -; d_call: -; j_call: TRBJ2-7; cdr3_nt: TGTGCCAGCCCTAGACAGGACCCCTACGAGCAGTACTTC; cdr3_aa: CASPRQDPYEQYF
v_call: TRBV29-1; clone_size: -; d_call: -; j_call: TRBJ1-2; cdr3_nt: TGCAGCGTTGATAGGGGTGGCTATGGCTACACCTTC; cdr3_aa: CSVDRGGYGYTF
v_call: TRBV2; clone_size: -; d_call: TRBD1; j_call: TRBJ1-1; cdr3_nt: TGTGCCAGCAGTTACAGGGGGCTGACTGAAGCTTTCTTT; cdr3_aa: CASSYRGLTEAFF
v_call: TRBV11-1; clone_size: -; d_call: TRBD1; j_call: TRBJ2-1; cdr3_nt: TGTGCCAGCAGCTTGGGACAGGGTCCCTACAATGAGCAGTTCTTC; cdr3_aa: CASSLGQGPYNEQFF
v_call: TRBV28; clone_size: -; d_call: TRBD2; j_call: TRBJ2-2; cdr3_nt: TGTGCCAGCAGTTTTTTGGCTAGCGGGGACGGAGGGACCGGGGAGCTGTTTTTT; cdr3_aa: CASSFLASGDGGTGELFF
v_call: TRBV18; clone_size: once; d_call: -; j_call: TRBJ1-2; cdr3_nt: TGTGCCAGCTCACCACCACAGGGTTGGGGCTACACCTTC; cdr3_aa: CASSPPQGWGYTF
v_call: TRBV7-9; clone_size: -; d_call: -; j_call: TRBJ2-3; cdr3_nt: TGTGCCAGCAGCTCTAACAGGGTGGGAGTACCCACAGATACGCAGTATTTT; cdr3_aa: CASSSNRVGVPTDTQYF
v_call: TRBV7-3; clone_size: -; d_call: TRBD2; j_call: TRBJ2-1; cdr3_nt: TGTGCCAGCAGCAGAACTAGCGGGAGATCCTACAATGAGCAGTTCTTC; cdr3_aa: CASSRTSGRSYNEQFF
v_call: TRBV10-3; clone_size: -; d_call: -; j_call: TRBJ1-1; cdr3_nt: TGTGCCATCAGTGAGTCGAGCGGGGGTCGGACTGAAGCTTTCTTT; cdr3_aa: CAISESSGGRTEAFF
v_call: TRBV19; clone_size: -; d_call: -; j_call: TRBJ1-1; cdr3_nt: TGTGCCAGTAGTCGAGACAGGCGTAAGAACACTGAAGCTTTCTTT; cdr3_aa: CASSRDRRKNTEAFF
v_call: TRBV6-5; clone_size: -; d_call: TRBD2; j_call: TRBJ2-1; cdr3_nt: TGTGCCAGCAGTTACTCGACGACTAGCGGGTACAATGAGCAGTTCTTC; cdr3_aa: CASSYSTTSGYNEQFF
v_call: TRBV6-5; clone_size: -; d_call: -; j_call: TRBJ2-5; cdr3_nt: TGTGCCAGCATGTCAATGGAGACCCAGTACTTC; cdr3_aa: CASMSMETQYF
v_call: TRBV28; clone_size: -; d_call: -; j_call: TRBJ2-5; cdr3_nt: TGTGCCAGCATGAGGGTTATCCAAGAGACCCAGTACTTC; cdr3_aa: CASMRVIQETQYF
v_call: TRBV29-1; clone_size: once; d_call: -; j_call: TRBJ1-2; cdr3_nt: TGCAGCGTTGAAGATATCGAAGGGGGGGCGCGGATCGTCTACACCTTC; cdr3_aa: CSVEDIEGGARIVYTF
v_call: TRBV7-6; clone_size: -; d_call: -; j_call: TRBJ2-5; cdr3_nt: TGTGCCAGCAGCTTAGAGCGGGCTAGTCTGTACTTC; cdr3_aa: CASSLERASLYF
v_call: TRBV28; clone_size: -; d_call: TRBD1; j_call: TRBJ2-7; cdr3_nt: TGTGCCAGCAGTTCTTCCGGGACAGACTCCTACGAGCAGTACTTC; cdr3_aa: CASSSSGTDSYEQYF
v_call: TRBV28; clone_size: -; d_call: TRBD2; j_call: TRBJ2-7; cdr3_nt: TGTGCCAGCAGCCCCCTAGCGGGAGCGTACGAGCAGTACTTC; cdr3_aa: CASSPLAGAYEQYF
v_call: TRBV30; clone_size: -; d_call: -; j_call: TRBJ1-2; cdr3_nt: TGTGCCCGTTACAAAGTGGCGGGCTCTAACTATGGCTACACCTTC; cdr3_aa: CARYKVAGSNYGYTF
v_call: TRBV6-6; clone_size: -; d_call: -; j_call: TRBJ2-3; cdr3_nt: TGTGCCAGCCGGCGACTCGCCCAAACTATAGATACGCAGTATTTT; cdr3_aa: CASRRLAQTIDTQYF
v_call: TRBV7-2; clone_size: -; d_call: -; j_call: TRBJ1-1; cdr3_nt: TGTGCCAGCAGCTTAGAGATAGGGAGGGGCGCCACTGAAGCTTTCTTT; cdr3_aa: CASSLEIGRGATEAFF